The clone carrying this T cell receptor (beta chain) is deemed medium-sized. Its specificity is unknown. Mouse gene names apply. The CDR3 is cut off 1 residue early in the read; its end comes from the germline J gene. The data originate from a study of tissue T cells after allogeneic stem cell transplantation. TCRdb's copy holds only in-frame clones and misses some; the assay was immunoSEQ multiplex PCR. This sample has 8,500 to 10,000 clones, with about 47% found just once. Germline V gives CDR1 SGHSA, CDR2 FRNQAP. The length of the CDR3 is 13 residues. V dropped 6 bases and J dropped 1 base, with 9 bases sitting between them. The time point was: mouse harvest day 7 after allogeneic transplant. Each mouse received 10^7 T-cell-depleted marrow cells plus 10^6 splenic CD5+ T cells by tail vein. Broader study findings: Within patients, tissue anatomy strongly shaped TCR repertoire composition.

V and J are TRBV16 and TRBJ1-1; no reliable D call. Sequenced input: gut tissue. This receptor was identified in a female BALB/c mouse given C57BL/6 T cells with graft-versus-host disease after an allogeneic hematopoietic cell transplant. The CDR3 bases that were read are TGTGCAAGCAGATCCTCAGGGAACACAGAAGTCTTC. This sequence encodes CASRSSGNTEVF. The whole CDR3 reads CASRSSGNTEVFF.